Described below is a single T cell receptor (beta chain) sequence and its context. V was cut by 3 bases and J by 1 base, with 15 bases left in between. CDR3 length: 16 amino acids. Germline V CDR1 and CDR2: LNHDA, SQIVND (reference sequence). This sample is part of a study of blood T cell repertoires in COVID-19. Study summary: Acute and convalescent COVID-19 samples came from the United States, Italy and Spain. PBMCs, B-cell-depleted T cells, or T cells were the source of the cDNA or gDNA that made up the material.

Per the original methods: By means of reference gene primer amplification, nucleated cell counts were estimated. Sequencing was performed with immunoSEQ multiplex PCR; in TCRdb, only in-frame clones are kept and a portion is missing. The DNA was the basis for D and trimming; V, J and clone size are from that table. The repertoire includes 150,000 to 200,000 clones, about 85% of them detected once, and around 2.3% sits in the top ten. Sequencing was done on a sample of peripheral blood. The source is a man aged 65 to 85 with active or convalescent COVID-19. The rearrangement joins TRBV19 to TRBJ2-5; D might be TRBD2 (6 bases). CDR3 DNA: TGTGCCAGTAGTATGGAGGGAATAGCCTTCCAAGAGACCCAGTACTTC. This translates into CASSMEGIAFQETQYF.